This TCR beta chain was identified in a study of glioma-infiltrating T cells after dendritic cell vaccination. About the study: Three intradermal dendritic cell vaccine injections were given every two weeks.

Amplification used 60 V beta primers and 13 J beta primers. This table comes from immunoSEQ multiplex PCR, and its TCRdb copy is limited to in-frame clones, with some not included. The sample consists of about 82,000 clones, roughly 90% of them appearing once. CDR1 MNHEY and CDR2 SMNVEV come from the germline V gene (reference sequence). V lost 2 bases and J 5 bases, leaving 10 bases between the germline ends. The CDR3 loop spans 14 amino acids. This chain joins TRBV27 and TRBJ1-5; D may be TRBD1 (6 bases). The clonotype was recovered from a human donor with glioblastoma. The source material was blood, sampled before dendritic cell vaccination. DNA of the CDR3: TGTGCCAGCAGTTTAGTGGGGGCAGATCAGCCCCAGCATTTT. Translation: CASSLVGADQPQHF.